These 10 T cell receptor beta chains share one sample of origin, sequenced in a study of control samples from healthy donors and cancer patients (TCRdb year 2020). The library was generated by the immunoSEQ multiplex PCR assay. Imported from immuneACCESS, the table was reduced by TCRdb to in-frame sequences with V and J called. These copies leave out some clones; in studies compared against another copy, an unresolved V gene accounts for under half, and the cause of the remainder is not known. For this sample there are about 120,000 clones; more than 75% appear just once. Over 2% of the sample is in the top ten clones. Sequencing was carried out using blood. These receptors all come from a woman in her 70s in good health.

The rearrangement links TRBV7-2 to TRBJ2-7, with 10 bases matching TRBD1. The CDR3 is 15 residues long. The junction had 7 bases not matched to a gene; V was cut back by 3 bases and J by 5 bases. Germline CDR1 reads SGHTA; CDR2 reads FQGNSA. Here the CDR3 DNA reads TGTGCCAGCAGCTTCACGGACAGGGGGAGCCACGAGCAGTACTTC. It codes for CASSFTDRGSHEQYF. The complete variable domain, with remaining parts taken from reference TRBV7-2 and TRBJ2-7, reads GAGVSQSPSNKVTEKGKDVELRCDPISGHTALYWYRQSLGQGLEFLIYFQGNSAPDKSGLPSDRFSAERTGGSVSTLTIQRTQQEDSAVYLCASSFTDRGSHEQYFGPGTRLTVT.

The chain carries TRBV21-1 and TRBJ2-1; the table's D call TRBD2 went unverified against the DNA. TRBV21-1 is deemed a pseudogene. CDR3 length: 15 residues. The CDR3 region has the DNA TGTGCCAGCAGCATGGGACTAGCGGAATACAATGAGCAGTTCTTC. Its translation: CASSMGLAEYNEQFF.

The chain links TRBV19 to TRBJ2-7; D gene unclear. This CDR3 has 13 amino acids. With 5 bases removed from V and 3 bases from J, the gap between germline ends came to 11 bases. From germline, CDR1 is LNHDA and CDR2 SQIVND (reference sequence). In DNA, the CDR3 is TGTGCCAGTAGTTTGGGCAGAAACTACGAGCAGTACTTC. Translation: CASSLGRNYEQYF.

The J gene is TRBJ1-5, the V gene TRBV10-3; 7 bases fit TRBD1. V shed 4 bases and J 0 bases; nucleotides not matched to a gene: 3. This CDR3 has 15 residues. The germline V gene encodes CDR1 ENHRY and CDR2 SYGVKD. CDR3 region: CAISGTGYSNQPQHF. The CDR3 DNA reads as TGTGCCATCAGTGGGACAGGTTATAGCAATCAGCCCCAGCATTTT.

This chain links TRBV5-5 with TRBJ1-5; D not certain. Germline CDR1 and CDR2: SGHKS and YYEKEE (reference sequence). CDR3 length equals 16 residues. The germline V and J ends were trimmed by 4 bases and 1 base, with 15 bases remaining between them. The CDR3 DNA follows: TGTGCCAGCAGCCCAGACGCCACAGTGAGCAATCAGCCCCAGCATTTT. It yields the protein CASSPDATVSNQPQHF.

The genes are TRBV10-3 and TRBJ2-3, with D uncertain. CDR3 length: 15 residues. The V end lost 0 bases, the J end lost 2 bases, and 9 bases lay between the germline ends. The germline gives CDR1 ENHRY, CDR2 SYGVKD. CDR3 sequence reads: CAISESISTTDTQYF. Here the CDR3 DNA reads TGTGCCATCAGTGAGTCGATTTCGACCACAGATACGCAGTATTTT.

This chain uses TRBV10-2 with TRBJ1-1; D is possibly TRBD1 (5 bases). V dropped 6 bases and J dropped 4 bases, with 9 bases sitting between them. Germline lookup yields CDR1 WSHSY and CDR2 SAAADI. This CDR3 region has 12 residues. The CDR3 DNA is TGCGCCAGCAGCAGGGTGGCCACTGAAGCTTTCTTT. Its protein product is CASSRVATEAFF.

The chain carries TRBV9 and TRBJ1-1, with D perhaps TRBD1 (6 bases). V was shortened by 4 bases and J by 1 base, with 11 bases between the two germline ends. There are 14 residues in the CDR3. Looked up from germline, CDR1 is SGDLS and CDR2 is YYNGEE. CDR3 amino acids: CASSPLGQNTEAFF. The CDR3 region has the DNA TGTGCCAGCAGCCCCTTGGGACAGAACACTGAAGCTTTCTTT.

The CDR3 protein is CASSRTGTTGKKLFF. The CDR3 DNA follows: TGTGCCAGCAGCCGAACCGGGACAACGGGGAAAAAACTGTTTTTT. The chain is built from TRBV5-5 and TRBJ1-4; D might be TRBD1 (6 bases). Germline loops: CDR1 SGHKS, CDR2 YYEKEE (reference sequence). This CDR3 region has 15 residues. Deletions cut 4 bases from V and 9 bases from J, with 19 bases between.

The rearrangement uses TRBV7-9 and TRBJ1-4, with D perhaps matching TRBD1 (5 bases). Trimming took off 0 bases at V and 2 bases at J, with 13 bases between the two ends. Germline values: CDR1 SEHNR, CDR2 FQNEAQ (reference sequence). The CDR3 is 17 residues long. The DNA of the CDR3 is TGTGCCAGCAGCTTAGCTTCGGGGGTCCGGACTAATGAAAAACTGTTTTTT. Encoded protein: CASSLASGVRTNEKLFF.